This T cell receptor beta chain was retrieved from a study of regulatory T cells in long-lasting Graves disease. According to the study, TCR beta libraries were built with iRepertoire HTBI primers and CDR3-region Arm-PCR. MiXCR was run by TCRdb on the multiplex PCR reads, yielding one entry per CDR3 protein. The data contain more than 650,000 distinct CDR3 sequences, approximately 31% of them singletons. Time point noted: persistent/refractory GD, antithyroid drugs over 5 years with positive TRAb. RNA from PBMCs was the source of the TCR library. This CDR3 comprises 15 residues. Germline V gene sequence: CDR1 SGHAT, CDR2 FQNNGV. The J segment lost 5 bases and the V segment lost 5 bases, leaving 10 bases of the junction unmatched. This clonotype was recorded a few times.

This chain uses TRBV11-2 with TRBJ1-2, with 8 bases fitting TRBD1. Sequenced here: peripheral blood mononuclear cells (PBMCs), sampled when the disease was refractory, from a patient treated with antithyroid drugs. The sequence was obtained from a female donor with Graves disease. In DNA form, the CDR3 reads TGTGCCAGCAGCCATGGACAGGGAGGCGCTTATGGCTACACCTTC. Amino acids: CASSHGQGGAYGYTF.